The rows below give T cell receptor beta chains drawn from one sample of a study of human T cells and chemical hapten exposure. TCRdb ran MiXCR on the RACE reads and lists one entry per CDR3 protein. The sample carries roughly 120,000 distinct CDR3 sequences, about an eighth recorded once. Sequenced material: whole blood, taken in connection with sensitization to the hapten diphenylcyclopropenone (DPC). These receptors were obtained from a man between 18 and 35 years old with alopecia areata. Some clones in this sample may be carry-over from other donors' samples. The CDR3 runs from the conserved cysteine through the conserved F or W. Fields, in order: V gene, J gene, CDR3 protein.

v_call: TRBV4-3
j_call: TRBJ1-3
cdr3_aa: CASSQGQAENTIYF

v_call: TRBV4-3
j_call: TRBJ1-4
cdr3_aa: CASAQLLGREKLFF

v_call: TRBV11-2
j_call: TRBJ1-1
cdr3_aa: CASSSQRDTEAFF

v_call: TRBV3-1
j_call: TRBJ2-5
cdr3_aa: CASSRASGRLRETQYF

v_call: TRBV12-5
j_call: TRBJ2-2
cdr3_aa: CASGLTLGDRTTGELFF

v_call: TRBV5-1
j_call: TRBJ1-1
cdr3_aa: CASTLGTEAFF

v_call: TRBV29-1
j_call: TRBJ2-4
cdr3_aa: CSVESGQGGKRRNIQYF

v_call: TRBV6-2/TRBV6-3
j_call: TRBJ2-1
cdr3_aa: CASSYSTSGEGEQFF

v_call: TRBV4-3
j_call: TRBJ2-7
cdr3_aa: CASSQDSGQTYEQYF

v_call: TRBV7-2
j_call: TRBJ1-5
cdr3_aa: CASSLQGGSNQPQHF

v_call: TRBV5-1
j_call: TRBJ2-2
cdr3_aa: CASSFSGAKNTGELFF